The clone carrying this T cell receptor beta chain was seen repeatedly, ten times or more. The antigen is unknown. The V gene end was trimmed by 5 bases and the J gene end by 4 bases; junction bases not matched to a gene: 11. CDR3 length: 16 residues. The V gene's germline CDR1 is SEHNR and CDR2 FQNEAQ (reference sequence). TCRdb called the reads again in MiXCR, with one record for every CDR3 protein. This table holds about 740,000 distinct CDR3 sequences, around a third found once. This specimen comes from a study of T cell repertoires in cytomegalovirus infection. The TCR was taken from a human donor in good health (CMV status not recorded). Some clones in this sample may be carry-over from other donors' samples. The chain carries TRBV7-9 and TRBJ2-5, with TRBD1 matching 9 bases. The sample in question was cultured PBMCs, obtained from culture after CMV antigen stimulation. CDR3: CASSASGQGKGETQYF. CDR3 DNA sequence: TGTGCCAGCAGCGCCTCGGGACAGGGAAAGGGAGAGACCCAGTACTTC.